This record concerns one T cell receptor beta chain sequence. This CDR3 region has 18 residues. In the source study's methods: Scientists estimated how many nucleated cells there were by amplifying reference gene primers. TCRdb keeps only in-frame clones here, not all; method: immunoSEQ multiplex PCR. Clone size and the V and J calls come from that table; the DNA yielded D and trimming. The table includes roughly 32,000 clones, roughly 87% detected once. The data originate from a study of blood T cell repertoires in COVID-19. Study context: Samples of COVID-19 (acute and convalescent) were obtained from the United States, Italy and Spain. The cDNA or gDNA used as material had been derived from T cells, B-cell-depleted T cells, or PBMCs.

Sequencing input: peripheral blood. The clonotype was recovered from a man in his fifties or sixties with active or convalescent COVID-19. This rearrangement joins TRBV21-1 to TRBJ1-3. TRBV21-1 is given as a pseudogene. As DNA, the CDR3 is TGTGCCAGCAGCAAAGCGCTCAGGAGGTCGGGCCTAGGGAACACCATATATTTT. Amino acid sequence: CASSKALRRSGLGNTIYF.